One sample yielded the 4 T cell receptor beta chains listed below, sequenced in a study of T-cell reconstitution after alpha-beta-depleted transplantation in children. TCRbeta library preparation incorporated unique molecular identifiers. One entry per CDR3 protein results from TCRdb running MiXCR on the PCR reads. The sample has hundreds of thousands of distinct CDR3 sequences; about 16% are singletons. Sequencing used PBMCs, mostly from graft donor cells, obtained 360 days after TCRalphabeta/CD19-depleted stem cell transplant. These receptors were taken from a boy younger than two who had a stem cell transplant for Wiskott-Aldrich syndrome, so the T cells may come from the graft donor.

This clonotype was counted once. The rearrangement joins TRBV10-3 to TRBJ2-3; possibly TRBD1 for D (6 bases). The CDR3 runs to 14 residues. V dropped 6 bases and J dropped 0 bases, with 10 bases sitting between them. From germline, CDR1 is ENHRY and CDR2 SYGVKD. The CDR3 region is CAIRKGQSTDTQYF. In nucleotides, the CDR3 is TGTGCCATCAGAAAAGGACAGAGCACAGATACGCAGTATTTT.

This clonotype was counted a few times. The V and J genes are TRBV12-3 or TRBV12-4 and TRBJ2-7, with D possibly matching TRBD1 (6 bases). CDR3 length: 14 amino acids. Trimming left V 4 bases short and J 4 bases short, with 14 bases between. For the CDR3, the DNA is TGTGCCAGCAGTTCCCCCTACAGGGTTTACGAGCAGTACTTC. Its protein product is CASSSPYRVYEQYF.

The chain employs TRBV3-1 and TRBJ2-1; D is ambiguous. Germline-derived CDR1 and CDR2 are LGHDT and YNNKEL (reference sequence). The CDR3 has 11 amino acids. Trimming pared 1 base from V and 10 bases from J, leaving 5 bases between. CDR3 DNA sequence: TGTGCCAGCAGCCAAGCGTGGGAGCAGTTCTTC. Amino acid sequence: CASSQAWEQFF.

In this sample, this clonotype turned up a few times. The chain recombines TRBV20-1 with TRBJ2-1, with 14 bases identical to TRBD2. The J segment lost 6 bases and the V segment lost 5 bases, leaving 15 bases of the junction unmatched. The CDR3 has 18 residues. Germline CDR1 reads DFQATT; CDR2 reads SNEGSKA (reference sequence). In DNA form, the CDR3 reads TGCAGTGCTGAGAAGACTAGCGGGGGGGCGTTCCGTAGCAATGAGCAGTTCTTC. It specifies CSAEKTSGGAFRSNEQFF.